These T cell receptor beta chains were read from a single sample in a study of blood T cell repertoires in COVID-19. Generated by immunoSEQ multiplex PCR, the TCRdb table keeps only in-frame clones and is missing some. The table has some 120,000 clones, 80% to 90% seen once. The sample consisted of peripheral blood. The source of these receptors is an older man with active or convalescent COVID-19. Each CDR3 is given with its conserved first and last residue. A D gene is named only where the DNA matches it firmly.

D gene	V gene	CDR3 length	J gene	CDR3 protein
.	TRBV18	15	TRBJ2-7	CASSPGGTQPYEQYF
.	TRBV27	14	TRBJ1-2	CASEWPGPRHGYTF
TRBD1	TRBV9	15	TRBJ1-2	CASSLMDRVNYGYTF
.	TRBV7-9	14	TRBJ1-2	CASSLALTDYGYTF
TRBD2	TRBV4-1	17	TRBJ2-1	CASSSQTSGSSYNEQFF
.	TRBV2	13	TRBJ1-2	CASSGQSDYGYTF
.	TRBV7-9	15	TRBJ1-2	CASSLNVQGTYGYTF
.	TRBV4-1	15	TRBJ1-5	CASSREGGVGQPQHF
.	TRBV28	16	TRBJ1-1	CASSLSKTGWYTEAFF
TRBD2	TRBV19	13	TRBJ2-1	CASEGLSYNEQFF
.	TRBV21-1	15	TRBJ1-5	CASSKGSYSNQPQHF
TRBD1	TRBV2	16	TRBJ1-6	CASSVIGQGGNSPLHF
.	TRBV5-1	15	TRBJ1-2	CASSPDSQGNYGYTF
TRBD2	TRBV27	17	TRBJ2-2	CASSSISTSGHTGELFF
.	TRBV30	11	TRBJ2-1	CAWGMASEQFF
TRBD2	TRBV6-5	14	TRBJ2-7	CASSYEAGGLEQYF
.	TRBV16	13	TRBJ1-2	CASRATGNYGYTF
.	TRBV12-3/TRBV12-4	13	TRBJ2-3	CASTSTSTDTQYF
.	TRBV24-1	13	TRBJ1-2	CATSDRDNYGYTF
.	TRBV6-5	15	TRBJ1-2	CASSYSADRNYGYTF
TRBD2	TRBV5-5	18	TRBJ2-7	CASSLQPSGILSSYEQYF
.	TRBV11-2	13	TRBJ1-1	CASSSRVGTEAFF
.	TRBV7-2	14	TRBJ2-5	CASSLLLGLETQYF
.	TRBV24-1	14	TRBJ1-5	CATSDMETNHPQHF
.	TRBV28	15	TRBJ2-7	CASSLGAFGVNEQYF